These 16 T cell receptor beta chains came from one sample sequenced in a study of neurological immune-mediated disorders. TCRdb called the 5' RACE reads again in MiXCR, with one record for every CDR3 protein. The sample has 25,000 to 35,000 distinct CDR3 sequences; 9% to 15% are singletons. Material for sequencing was PBMCs. The receptors here all came from a man between 60 and 75 years old in good health.

This clonotype was observed many times. The rearrangement uses TRBV4-2 and TRBJ2-7; 10 positions match TRBD2. V was clipped by 4 bases and J by 7 bases; unmatched bases: 13. CDR1 is LGHNA, CDR2 YNFKEQ, per germline. The length of the CDR3 is 16 residues. The CDR3 nucleotides read TGTGCCAGCAGCCCCCCTAGCGGGGGCTCTTCTGGAGAGCAGTACTTC. Protein: CASSPPSGGSSGEQYF.

This clonotype has only a few counts. The chain uses TRBV20-1 and TRBJ2-1; 8 bases are shared with TRBD2. V shed 6 bases, J shed 0 bases, and the junction held 10 bases outside the gene matches. The CDR3 is made up of 16 amino acids. The germline V gene encodes CDR1 DFQATT and CDR2 SNEGSKA (reference sequence). The CDR3 DNA sequence: TGCAGTGCGGTAGCGGGGACCTCCATCTCCTACAATGAGCAGTTCTTC. Protein: CSAVAGTSISYNEQFF.

This clonotype was seen ten or more times. This chain connects TRBV5-1 to TRBJ2-7; no clear D. CDR1 is SGHRS, CDR2 YFSETQ, per germline. The V end was cut by 3 bases, the J end by 3 bases, with 13 bases between. The CDR3 has 14 residues. CDR3 bases: TGCGCCAGCAGCTGGGAAGGTGGCTACTACGAGCAGTACTTC. Residues: CASSWEGGYYEQYF.

This clonotype occurred many times. This sequence joins TRBV5-1 and TRBJ1-1; the D is unclear. The CDR3 is 11 residues long. Deletions cut 4 bases from V and 0 bases from J, with 1 base between. CDR1 and CDR2 (germline): SGHRS, YFSETQ. In nucleotides, the CDR3 is TGCGCCAGCAGCCTGAACACTGAAGCTTTCTTT. Residues: CASSLNTEAFF. The whole variable domain, remainder taken from reference TRBV5-1 and TRBJ1-1, is KAGVTQTPRYLIKTRGQQVTLSCSPISGHRSVSWYQQTPGQGLQFLFEYFSETQRNKGNFPGRFSGRQFSNSRSEMNVSTLELGDSALYLCASSLNTEAFFGQGTRLTVV.

As for this clonotype: One end of the junction is discordant with germline, which a read error may explain. This rearrangement joins TRBV5-1 to TRBJ2-3, with 7 positions matching TRBD2. The CDR3 runs to 14 residues. Germline V CDR1 and CDR2: SGHRS, YFSETQ. The CDR3 DNA reads TGCACCAGCAGCCGCGAGGGAGGGCTTGATACGCAGTATTTT. Translated: CTSSREGGLDTQYF.

This clonotype was observed many times. The rearrangement uses TRBV7-2 and TRBJ2-4; 7 bases line up with TRBD1. With V trimmed by 3 bases and J by 0 bases, 8 bases remained unmatched. The length of the CDR3 is 17 residues. Germline V gene data show CDR1 as SGHTA and CDR2 as FQGNSA. This CDR3 reads CASSFRTGTLAKNIQYF. The DNA of the CDR3 is TGTGCCAGCAGCTTCAGGACAGGAACTCTAGCCAAAAACATTCAGTACTTC.

This clonotype was counted at least ten times. The CDR3 nucleotides read TGTGCCATCAGTGAGTATCTTGGACAGAACAATGAGCAGTTCTTC. This translates into CAISEYLGQNNEQFF. The chain recombines TRBV10-3 with TRBJ2-1; D is perhaps TRBD1 (6 bases). This CDR3 has 15 residues. The germline V gene has CDR1 ENHRY and CDR2 SYGVKD. V gave up 1 base and J gave up 5 bases, with 12 bases separating them.

This clonotype was found many times. This chain joins TRBV7-8 and TRBJ2-1; D not resolved. The CDR3 runs to 15 residues. The V and J ends lost 5 bases and 3 bases respectively, with 14 bases between them. Germline assignment: CDR1 SGHVS and CDR2 FQNEAQ. The CDR3 DNA is TGTGCCAGCAGCCTTAGGCAAATTAACTACAATGAGCAGTTCTTC. Residues: CASSLRQINYNEQFF.

Concerning this clonotype itself: The DNA is left out, because the CDR3 cannot be placed on it with certainty; the CDR3 is given as TCRdb lists it. The chain uses TRBV20-1 and TRBJ2-3. The CDR3 contains 14 residues when both ends are counted. From germline, CDR1 is DFQATT and CDR2 SNEGSKA (reference sequence). The CDR3: CSAKNGWGTGTQYF.

This clonotype was recorded at least ten times. This chain uses TRBV6-2 or TRBV6-3 with TRBJ2-3; TRBD2 aligns across 10 bases. Trimming took 4 bases from V and 1 from J; bases not matched to a gene: 5. The germline gives CDR1 MNHEY, CDR2 SVGEGT. CDR3 length: 16 residues. This CDR3 reads CASSFTSGTGTDTQYF. The CDR3 DNA follows: TGTGCCAGCAGTTTTACTAGCGGGACGGGCACAGATACGCAGTATTTT.

By share, this clonotype ranks as medium-sized. CDR3 nucleotides: TGTGCCAGCAGCTTGGCCTTCGAGACCCAGTACTTC. It is translated as CASSLAFETQYF. The chain employs TRBV5-5 and TRBJ2-5; no firm D call. V lost 0 bases and J 5 bases, leaving 5 bases between the germline ends. Germline V gives CDR1 SGHKS, CDR2 YYEKEE (reference sequence). The CDR3 totals 12 residues.

The chain recombines TRBV28 with TRBJ1-2; D remains ambiguous. The V and J ends lost 5 bases and 1 base respectively, with 2 bases between them. Germline loops: CDR1 MDHEN, CDR2 SYDVKM. This CDR3 contains 11 residues. The CDR3 DNA reads TGTGCCAGCAGTATTAACTATGGCTACACCTTC. It yields the protein CASSINYGYTF.

Many counts were recorded for this clonotype. V and J are TRBV12-5 and TRBJ1-1; D not certain. V lost 3 bases to trimming and J lost 0 bases, with 8 bases between them. The CDR3 has 14 residues. CDR1 is LGHNT and CDR2 is FRNRAP in the germline V gene. Here the CDR3 DNA reads TGTGCTAGTGGTTTTACAGTCATGAACACTGAAGCTTTCTTT. Translating gives CASGFTVMNTEAFF.

As to this clonotype: A much larger clone lies a single base off, so this may be a read error. The chain carries TRBV5-1 and TRBJ2-3; no definite D call. V was trimmed by 0 bases and J by 2 bases, leaving 13 bases between them. Germline assignment: CDR1 SGHRS and CDR2 YFSETQ. The CDR3 has 16 residues. The CDR3 sequence: CASSLARCRDTDTQYF. The DNA for the CDR3 is TGCGCCAGCAGCTTGGCCAGGTGTCGTGACACAGATACGCAGTATTTT.

This clonotype was counted ten times or more. The chain employs TRBV6-2 or TRBV6-3 and TRBJ2-2, with 8 nucleotides matching TRBD2. J lost 5 bases, V lost 6 bases, and 8 bases had no gene match. Looked up from germline, CDR1 is MNHEY and CDR2 is SVGEGT. CDR3 length equals 15 residues. This CDR3 reads CASSSGGYRTGELFF. Here the CDR3 DNA reads TGTGCCAGCAGCAGCGGGGGTTACCGGACCGGGGAGCTGTTTTTT.

There are many counts of this clonotype. The genes are TRBV12-3 or TRBV12-4 and TRBJ2-3, with D unclear. This CDR3 is built from 14 residues. The V and J ends lost 0 bases and 4 bases respectively, with 8 bases between them. The CDR3 spells CASSLATGPDTQYF. DNA of the CDR3: TGTGCCAGCAGTTTAGCCACGGGTCCAGATACGCAGTATTTT.